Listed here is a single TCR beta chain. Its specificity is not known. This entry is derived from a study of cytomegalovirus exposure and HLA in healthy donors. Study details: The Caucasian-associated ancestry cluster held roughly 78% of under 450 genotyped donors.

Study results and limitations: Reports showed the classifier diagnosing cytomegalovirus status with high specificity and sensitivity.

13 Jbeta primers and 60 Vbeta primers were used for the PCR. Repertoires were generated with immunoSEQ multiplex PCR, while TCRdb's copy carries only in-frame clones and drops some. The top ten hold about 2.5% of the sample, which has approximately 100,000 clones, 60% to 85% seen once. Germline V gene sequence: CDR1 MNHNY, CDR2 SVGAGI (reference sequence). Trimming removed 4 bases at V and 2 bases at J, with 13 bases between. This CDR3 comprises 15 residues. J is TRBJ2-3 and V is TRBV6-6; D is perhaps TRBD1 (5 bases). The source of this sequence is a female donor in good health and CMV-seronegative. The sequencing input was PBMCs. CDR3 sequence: CASSSTDRDTDTQYF. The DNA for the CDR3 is TGTGCCAGCAGTTCTACCGACAGAGACACAGATACGCAGTATTTT.